These T cell receptor beta chains were read from a single sample in a study of CD8+ T cells in alopecia areata. TCRdb keeps only in-frame clones here, not all; method: immunoSEQ multiplex PCR. The repertoire holds 110,000 or so clones, roughly 55% seen once, with more than 20% in the top ten. The sequenced material came from NKG2D-low CD8+ T cells sorted from blood. These receptors all come from a human donor with alopecia areata. The conserved cysteine and the conserved F or W are not part of the CDR3 here.

cdr3_length j_call v_call cdr3_aa
9 TRBJ2-7 TRBV28 ASKRGLEQY
11 TRBJ2-7 TRBV29-1 SVVGGETYEQY
13 TRBJ2-1 TRBV7-6 ASRETTSSYNEQF
16 TRBJ2-7 TRBV4-1 ASSQVTSSTDSEYEQY
11 TRBJ1-2 TRBV28 ASTTTSPYGYT
11 TRBJ1-1 TRBV27 ASSLAARTEAF
12 TRBJ1-2 TRBV6-5 ASSATGDHYGYT
12 TRBJ2-4 TRBV27 ASSLSISKNIQY
11 TRBJ2-5 TRBV4-1 ASSQVGKETQY
9 TRBJ2-1 TRBV29-1 SVEERNEQF